There are a few counts of the clone carrying this T cell receptor beta chain. Its antigen is undetermined. This entry belongs to a study of identical twins. Study conclusions and caveats: Partial confounding of zero-insertion analyses by invariant MAIT and iNKT cells was possible. Excess sharing between twins was weaker in beta out-of-frame sequences. Twin-shared out-of-frame alpha sequences showed excess low generation probability.

TCRdb re-analysed the 5' RACE reads in MiXCR, keeping a single row per CDR3 protein. The data show roughly 1,500,000 distinct CDR3 sequences, less than 40% seen once. Healthy Caucasians made up all donors. The CDR3 is 15 residues long. Trimming shortened V by 2 bases and J by 2 bases, and 13 bases separated the two germline ends. Germline CDR1 and CDR2: DFQATT and SNEGSKA (reference sequence). Sequenced input: cord blood. The chain links TRBV20-1 to TRBJ2-1; D is possibly TRBD1 (5 bases). This TCR came from a newborn girl in good health. CDR3 protein: CSARRSQGPYNEQFF. The DNA for the CDR3 is TGCAGTGCTAGACGGTCCCAGGGCCCCTACAATGAGCAGTTCTTC.